The clone carrying this T cell receptor (beta chain) was observed a few times. This record comes from a study of blood T cells in healthy people across ages. Background on the study: With template switching, about one barcoded beta molecule was captured per two T cells.

CDR3 length equals 13 residues. V gave up 6 bases and J gave up 10 bases; unmatched junction bases: 9. Germline loops: CDR1 MNHEY, CDR2 SVGEGT. Each sample yielded at least 5.5 micrograms of PBMC total RNA. Primed by a sample-barcoded 5' primer and a J-beta primer mix, a second PCR proceeded for about 6 to 12 cycles. The template-switch adaptor was a 5' adaptor with 12 random nucleotides. It tagged each cDNA molecule. Using its own MiXCR run on the 5' RACE reads, TCRdb lists one record per CDR3 protein. Seen here are roughly 1.5 million distinct CDR3 sequences, about 45% observed once, and the top ten hold under 5%.

The TCR was taken from a woman aged 18-30 years in good health. Material: blood. This sequence joins TRBV6-2 or TRBV6-3 and TRBJ1-5, with TRBD1 identical over 7 bases. The CDR3: CASSPDRALPQHF. The CDR3 DNA is TGTGCCAGCAGCCCCGACAGGGCCCTTCCCCAGCATTTT.